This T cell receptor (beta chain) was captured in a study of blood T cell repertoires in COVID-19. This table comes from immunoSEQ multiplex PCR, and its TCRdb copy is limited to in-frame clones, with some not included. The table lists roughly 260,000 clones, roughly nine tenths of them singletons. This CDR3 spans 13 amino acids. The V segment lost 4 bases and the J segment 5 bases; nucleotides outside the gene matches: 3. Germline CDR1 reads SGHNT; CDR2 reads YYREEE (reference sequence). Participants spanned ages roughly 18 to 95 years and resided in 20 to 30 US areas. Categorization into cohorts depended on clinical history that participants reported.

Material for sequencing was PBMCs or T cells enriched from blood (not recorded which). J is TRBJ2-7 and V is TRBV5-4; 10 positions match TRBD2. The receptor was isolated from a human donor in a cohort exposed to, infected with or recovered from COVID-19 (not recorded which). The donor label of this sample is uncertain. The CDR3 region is CASSHGLADEQYF. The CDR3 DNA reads TGTGCCAGCAGCCACGGACTAGCGGACGAGCAGTACTTC.